The 7 T cell receptor beta chains below come from one sample, sequenced in a study of radiation and T cells in renal cell carcinoma. The assay was immunoSEQ multiplex PCR, and TCRdb's table has in-frame clones only and misses some. This sample has tens of thousands of clones, with 81% found just once. Described time point: blood 4 weeks post-SBRT, at nephrectomy. Treatment meaning: 15 Gy SBRT to primary tumor, nephrectomy 4 weeks later. This sample comprised blood, obtained from a patient whose treatment included radiotherapy and nephrectomy. These receptors were obtained from a man aged 55 to 70 with renal cell carcinoma.

The rearrangement uses TRBV30 and TRBJ2-7, with 7 positions matching TRBD1. The CDR3 loop spans 13 amino acids. The V gene end was trimmed by 3 bases and the J gene end by 5 bases; junction bases not matched to a gene: 7. Germline V gives CDR1 GTSNPN, CDR2 SVGIG (reference sequence). The CDR3 spells CAWRGRQGDEQYF. In DNA, the CDR3 is TGTGCCTGGAGGGGGCGGCAGGGGGACGAGCAGTACTTC.

The rearrangement links TRBV13 to TRBJ2-1; 7 bases fit TRBD1. Per the germline V gene, CDR1 is PRHDT and CDR2 is FYEKMQ (reference sequence). This CDR3 contains 13 residues. V lost 8 bases and J lost 2; bases outside the gene matches: 3. CDR3 protein: CASHRGPYNEQFF. CDR3 DNA sequence: TGTGCCAGCCACAGGGGACCCTACAATGAGCAGTTCTTC.

This chain links TRBV7-9 with TRBJ1-2; 7 bases fit TRBD1. Germline trimming cut 4 bases from V and 4 bases from J; bases unmatched to any gene: 6. Germline V gene sequence: CDR1 SEHNR, CDR2 FQNEAQ (reference sequence). This CDR3 region has 14 residues. The CDR3 sequence is CASSSGTAFYGYTF. Written as DNA, the CDR3 is TGTGCCAGCAGCTCCGGGACAGCTTTCTATGGCTACACCTTC.

The rearrangement joins TRBV4-3 to TRBJ1-2; 10 nucleotides line up with TRBD1. The CDR3 contains 14 residues. Germline CDR1 LGHNA, CDR2 YSLEER. Germline trimming cut 3 bases from V and 6 bases from J; bases unmatched to any gene: 4. CDR3 DNA: TGCGCCAGCAGCCAGACCGGGACAGGGGATGGCTACACCTTC. Translating gives CASSQTGTGDGYTF.

This rearrangement joins TRBV27 to TRBJ2-7, with 11 bases aligning to TRBD1. The trim removed 10 bases at V and 5 bases at J, leaving 4 bases unmatched. Germline V CDR1 and CDR2: MNHEY, SMNVEV (reference sequence). The CDR3 runs to 12 residues. DNA for the CDR3: TGTGCCACAAGGACAGGGGGCGACGAGCAGTACTTC. It specifies CATRTGGDEQYF.

This chain uses TRBV4-1 with TRBJ2-7, with D unresolved. V was clipped by 0 bases and J by 3 bases, with 12 bases between them. The germline V gene encodes CDR1 MGHRA and CDR2 YSYEKL. The CDR3 has 15 residues. The CDR3 nucleotides read TGCGCCAGCAGCCAAGATCGGGCAACGGTCTACGAGCAGTACTTC. It codes for CASSQDRATVYEQYF.

V and J are TRBV15 and TRBJ1-5; D gene ambiguous. Germline CDR1 reads LNHNV; CDR2 reads YYDKDF (reference sequence). This CDR3 contains 16 residues. Deletions cut 5 bases from V and 0 bases from J, with 14 bases between. The CDR3 reads CATSPEVAGSNQPQHF. CDR3 in DNA: TGTGCCACCAGCCCCGAGGTGGCGGGTAGCAATCAGCCCCAGCATTTT.